This T cell receptor beta chain was identified in a study of early T cells in non-severe SARS-CoV-2 infection. Per germline, CDR1 MNHNS and CDR2 SASEGT. The length of the CDR3 is 12 residues. Trimming took off 4 bases at V and 1 base at J, with 3 bases between the two ends. Study-wide results and limits: Matching with VDJdb favored anti-spike CD8 responses (missing private and CD4 specificities).

cDNA molecules, individually, were tagged with unique molecular identifiers. TCRdb processed the 5' RACE reads anew with MiXCR; each CDR3 protein has one entry. The table has 85,000 to 100,000 distinct CDR3 sequences, approximately 9.9% seen once. This clonotype was found a few times. Its antigen is still unknown. The chain recombines TRBV6-1 with TRBJ2-3; no clear D. The sequence was obtained from an adult who was a healthcare worker with PCR-confirmed SARS-CoV-2 infection or an uninfected control (not recorded which). The sample here was whole blood, taken at baseline. In nucleotides, the CDR3 is TGTGCCAGCAGTGTCCGCACAGATACGCAGTATTTT. It encodes CASSVRTDTQYF.